The next 14 T cell receptor beta chains were all read from a single sample in a study of beta chain features in type 1 diabetes. Expressed TCRB transcripts were sequenced because the entire RNA isolate underwent reverse transcription. Clones were read by immunoSEQ multiplex PCR, and TCRdb kept only the in-frame ones, dropping some. This table holds 150,000 or so clones, about 44% found once. Input material: Tregs from blood. The receptors come from a man aged 18 to 30 in good health.

V is TRBV21-1 and J is TRBJ2-5; TRBD2 reflects the table's D call only, with no check against the DNA. TRBV21-1 is assigned pseudogene status. The CDR3 runs to 13 residues. The CDR3 sequence: CAEKAGPSETQYF. The CDR3 DNA reads as TGTGCCGAAAAAGCGGGGCCCTCGGAGACCCAGTACTTC.

The chain recombines TRBV5-1 with TRBJ2-1; the match to TRBD2 covers 12 bases. This CDR3 has 20 residues. V lost 0 bases and J lost 4; bases outside the gene matches: 14. Germline V gene lookup returns CDR1 SGHRS and CDR2 YFSETQ. CDR3 sequence reads: CASSLVFLAGGSGSYNEQFF. As DNA, the CDR3 is TGCGCCAGCAGCTTGGTCTTTCTAGCGGGAGGGTCCGGGTCTTACAATGAGCAGTTCTTC.

J is TRBJ2-3 and V is TRBV4-3, with D hard to call. Germline-derived CDR1 and CDR2 are LGHNA and YSLEER. This CDR3 spans 14 amino acids. V was clipped by 4 bases and J by 4 bases, with 12 bases between them. CDR3 sequence (DNA): TGCGCCAGCAGCCCTAGGAGTCTCGCAGATACGCAGTATTTT. It yields the protein CASSPRSLADTQYF.

Only a few counts were recorded for this clone. The chain employs TRBV7-9 and TRBJ2-7, with 9 bases lining up with TRBD1. CDR3 size: 17 residues. The germline gives CDR1 SEHNR, CDR2 FQNEAQ (reference sequence). V was pared by 0 bases and J by 0 bases, with 6 bases of the junction left unmatched. CDR3 in DNA: TGTGCCAGCAGCTTAGCCCGGTCGGGACAGGGCTCCTACGAGCAGTACTTC. The encoded protein is CASSLARSGQGSYEQYF.

The table lists this clone with a count of one. The V gene is TRBV7-8, the J gene TRBJ2-7; 7 bases are a match to TRBD1. The CDR3 length is 14 residues. CDR1 is SGHVS and CDR2 is FQNEAQ in the germline V gene. The junction had 8 bases not matched to a gene; V was cut back by 5 bases and J by 4 bases. The CDR3 nucleotides are TGTGCCAGCAGCCAACCGGGACAGACATACGAGCAGTACTTC. Translation: CASSQPGQTYEQYF.

This clone showed up just a few times. V usage is TRBV5-4 and J usage is TRBJ2-2; D may be TRBD2 (6 bases). Germline V gene sequence: CDR1 SGHNT, CDR2 YYREEE (reference sequence). This CDR3 comprises 15 residues. V shed 9 bases and J shed 5 bases, with 20 bases lying between them. The CDR3 reads CAINPGGAGTGELFF. In nucleotides, the CDR3 is TGTGCCATCAACCCCGGGGGAGCAGGGACCGGGGAGCTGTTTTTT.

This clone was observed a handful of times. This chain connects TRBV28 to TRBJ2-7; D might be TRBD1 (6 bases). CDR3 size: 14 residues. V was trimmed by 6 bases and J by 2 bases, leaving 14 bases between them. CDR1 MDHEN and CDR2 SYDVKM come from the germline V gene. CDR3 residues: CASRGAGFPYEQYF. The CDR3 region has the DNA TGTGCCAGCAGGGGGGCAGGGTTCCCCTACGAGCAGTACTTC.

There are a few counts of this clone. This chain links TRBV27 with TRBJ2-5; no definite D call. The J call may be mistaken, given a closer DNA end match to TRBJ2-7. From germline, CDR1 is MNHEY and CDR2 SMNVEV (reference sequence). The CDR3 length is 13 residues. The CDR3 region is CASSLSVAHEQYF. The CDR3, as DNA: TGTGCCAGCAGTTTATCGGTAGCCCACGAGCAGTACTTC.

This clone appeared a few times. The chain combines TRBV11-2 with TRBJ2-3; D not resolved. This CDR3 has 13 residues. Trimming took off 1 base at V and 6 bases at J, with 8 bases between the two ends. The germline V gene encodes CDR1 SGHAT and CDR2 FQNNGV. The CDR3 reads CASSLGAWDTQYF. CDR3 DNA sequence: TGTGCCAGCAGCTTAGGGGCATGGGATACGCAGTATTTT.

This clone was recorded a few times. This chain uses TRBV13 with TRBJ1-5; D is unresolved. Germline V gene lookup returns CDR1 PRHDT and CDR2 FYEKMQ (reference sequence). The CDR3 runs 12 residues. The V end was cut by 4 bases, the J end by 4 bases, with 5 bases between. The CDR3 loop reads CASSSQNQPQHF. The CDR3 DNA is TGTGCCAGCAGCTCGCAGAATCAGCCCCAGCATTTT.

This clone occurred once. This chain connects TRBV28 to TRBJ1-1; D ambiguous. V lost 1 base and J lost 11, with 11 bases in between. The germline gives CDR1 MDHEN, CDR2 SYDVKM. The length of the CDR3 is 12 residues. CDR3: CASSLLRPGAFF. The CDR3 DNA reads as TGTGCCAGCAGTTTATTGCGGCCGGGGGCTTTCTTT. Full variable domain (missing parts from reference TRBV28 and TRBJ1-1): DVKVTQSSRYLVKRTGEKVFLECVQDMDHENMFWYRQDPGLGLRLIYFSYDVKMKEKGDIPEGYSVSREKKERFSLILESASTNQTSMYLCASSLLRPGAFFGQGTRLTVV.

The chain has TRBV28 and TRBJ2-7; D not resolved. Trimming removed 6 bases at V and 2 bases at J, with 20 bases between. This CDR3 spans 16 amino acids. Per the germline V gene, CDR1 is MDHEN and CDR2 is SYDVKM. The CDR3 spells CASSPRIRLLPYEQYF. DNA of the CDR3: TGTGCCAGCAGCCCGCGTATCCGACTTTTGCCCTACGAGCAGTACTTC. Variable domain in full (rest from reference TRBV28 and TRBJ2-7): DVKVTQSSRYLVKRTGEKVFLECVQDMDHENMFWYRQDPGLGLRLIYFSYDVKMKEKGDIPEGYSVSREKKERFSLILESASTNQTSMYLCASSPRIRLLPYEQYFGPGTRLTVT.

The genes are TRBV7-9 and TRBJ2-1; maybe TRBD1 (6 bases). CDR1 and CDR2 (germline): SEHNR, FQNEAQ (reference sequence). Trimming stripped 4 bases from V and 1 base from J, with 20 bases between. This CDR3 comprises 18 residues. The CDR3 is CASSSPHLTGLSYNEQFF. CDR3 nucleotides: TGTGCCAGCAGCTCACCACACCTTACAGGGTTGTCCTACAATGAGCAGTTCTTC. Full variable domain (missing parts from reference TRBV7-9 and TRBJ2-1): DTGVSQNPRHKITKRGQNVTFRCDPISEHNRLYWYRQTLGQGPEFLTYFQNEAQLEKSRLLSDRFSAERPKGSFSTLEIQRTEQGDSAMYLCASSSPHLTGLSYNEQFFGPGTRLTVL.

The rearrangement uses TRBV7-2 and TRBJ2-7; no clear D. V lost 4 bases to trimming and J lost 0 bases, with 10 bases between them. The CDR3 extends over 14 amino acids. Germline CDR1 and CDR2: SGHTA and FQGNSA. This CDR3 reads CASSSQISSYEQYF. The CDR3 coding sequence is TGTGCCAGCAGCTCACAGATAAGCTCCTACGAGCAGTACTTC.